This T cell receptor beta chain appears in the sequencing data of a study of T cells after yellow fever vaccination. 5'RACE template switching generated TCR cDNA, adding a universal primer site and UMIs. TCRdb re-called the 5' RACE reads through MiXCR, storing one row per CDR3 protein. The table lists approximately 240,000 distinct CDR3 sequences, around 3.5% of them singletons. This clonotype was counted many times. CDR3 length equals 17 residues. The V segment lost 3 bases and the J segment 2 bases; nucleotides outside the gene matches: 10. CDR1 is SEHNR and CDR2 is FQNEAQ in the germline V gene (reference sequence).

This receptor was obtained from a man between 18 and 29 years old who received the YFV17D yellow fever vaccine. Sequenced material: PBMCs, taken 15 days after the yellow fever booster vaccination. The chain is built from TRBV7-9 and TRBJ2-3; TRBD2 aligns across 8 bases. Here the CDR3 reads CASSFGAASGPTDTQYF. The CDR3 DNA reads as TGTGCCAGCAGCTTCGGAGCTGCTAGCGGGCCCACAGATACGCAGTATTTT. The variable domain in full, with the rest retrieved from reference TRBV7-9 and TRBJ2-3, is DTGVSQNPRHKITKRGQNVTFRCDPISEHNRLYWYRQTLGQGPEFLTYFQNEAQLEKSRLLSDRFSAERPKGSFSTLEIQRTEQGDSAMYLCASSFGAASGPTDTQYFGPGTRLTVL.